These 25 T cell receptor beta chains originate from one sample sequenced in a study of blood T cells in healthy people across ages. Then a second PCR, running roughly 6 to 12 cycles, was carried out with a sample-barcoded 5' primer and a J-beta primer mix. TCRdb reprocessed the 5' RACE reads via MiXCR and lists one record per CDR3 protein. Among 540,000 or so distinct CDR3 sequences, 27% were seen once, and the ten largest hold about a fifth. Sequenced input: blood. The origin of the receptors is a woman between 65 and 79 years old in good health.

The V call is TRBV10-3, the J call TRBJ2-5; no clear D gene. Germline V gene data show CDR1 as ENHRY and CDR2 as SYGVKD. The CDR3 loop spans 11 amino acids. The V gene lost 6 bases and the J gene lost 5 bases, with 7 bases spanning the gap. The CDR3 DNA follows: TGTGCCATCAGGGTTGGGGAGACCCAGTACTTC. Encoded protein: CAIRVGETQYF.

The V and J genes are TRBV19 and TRBJ2-6, with D perhaps matching TRBD1 (6 bases). The germline CDR1 and CDR2 sequences are LNHDA and SQIVND (reference sequence). V lost 4 bases to trimming and J lost 0 bases, with 13 bases between them. The CDR3 runs to 17 residues. As DNA, the CDR3 is TGTGCCAGTAGTACCCGGGTCAGGGGCTCTGGGGCCAACGTCCTGACTTTC. Residues: CASSTRVRGSGANVLTF.

This clonotype was recorded a few times. The chain joins TRBV5-1 to TRBJ1-5; D is ambiguous. CDR1 and CDR2 from the germline V gene are SGHRS and YFSETQ. The ends were cut back, 0 bases at V and 6 bases at J, with 4 bases in the middle. This CDR3 is 12 amino acids long. The DNA for the CDR3 is TGCGCCAGCAGCTTGGAAAGTCAGCCCCAGCATTTT. Translating gives CASSLESQPQHF. Full variable domain (remainder filled in from reference TRBV5-1 and TRBJ1-5): KAGVTQTPRYLIKTRGQQVTLSCSPISGHRSVSWYQQTPGQGLQFLFEYFSETQRNKGNFPGRFSGRQFSNSRSEMNVSTLELGDSALYLCASSLESQPQHFGDGTRLSIL.

J is TRBJ1-2 and V is TRBV27; 10 nucleotides match TRBD1. CDR1 is MNHEY, CDR2 SMNVEV, per germline (reference sequence). Trimming cost V 3 bases and J 4 bases; bases outside gene matches: 5. This CDR3 comprises 15 residues. This chain's CDR3 is CASSFRQGAVYGYTF. In DNA, the CDR3 is TGTGCCAGCAGTTTTAGACAGGGGGCTGTCTATGGCTACACCTTC.

This clonotype showed up just a few times. This chain uses TRBV12-5 with TRBJ2-5, with 7 nucleotides matching TRBD1. The assigned J gene may be wrong: the sequence end matches TRBJ2-7 better. The germline gives CDR1 LGHNT, CDR2 FRNRAP. The CDR3 sequence is 14 residues long. The chain's CDR3 is CASGTGTASYEQYF. The CDR3 DNA reads as TGTGCTAGTGGTACCGGGACAGCTTCGTACGAGCAGTACTTC.

The rearrangement uses TRBV6-4 and TRBJ2-1; weak D call: TRBD2 (7 bases). The germline V and J ends were trimmed by 4 bases and 6 bases, with 13 bases remaining between them. The germline V gene has CDR1 MRHNA and CDR2 SNTAGT. CDR3 size: 14 residues. This CDR3 reads CASSGGGASNEQFF. The DNA for the CDR3 is TGTGCCAGCAGTGGTGGGGGGGCCTCCAATGAGCAGTTCTTC.

This clonotype was seen more than once but under ten times. The chain employs TRBV5-1 and TRBJ2-1; 10 bases agree with TRBD2. The CDR3 loop spans 18 amino acids. The trim removed 4 bases at V and 8 bases at J, leaving 18 bases unmatched. Germline V lookup: CDR1 SGHRS, CDR2 YFSETQ. The CDR3 nucleotides read TGCGCCAGCAGCCAGCGGGCCAGCGGGGGGGCCGGGTCCGATGAGCAGTTCTTC. This sequence encodes CASSQRASGGAGSDEQFF.

This chain joins TRBV29-1 and TRBJ1-1; perhaps TRBD1 as D (6 bases). V dropped 4 bases and J dropped 4 bases, with 13 bases sitting between them. This CDR3 spans 13 amino acids. Germline V gives CDR1 SQVTM, CDR2 ANQGSEA. CDR3: CSVGAGVSTEAFF. The CDR3 nucleotides read TGCAGCGTTGGGGCAGGGGTTTCCACTGAAGCTTTCTTT.

This chain connects TRBV4-3 to TRBJ1-5; 11 nucleotides align to TRBD1. Per germline, CDR1 LGHNA and CDR2 YSLEER. After removal of 0 bases from V and 8 bases from J, the junction contained 9 bases not matched to a gene. This CDR3 contains 17 residues. CDR3 sequence reads: CASSQDSRTGGPKPQHF. CDR3 coding DNA: TGCGCCAGCAGCCAAGATTCCCGGACAGGGGGCCCCAAGCCCCAGCATTTT.

V and J are TRBV4-1 and TRBJ2-1; perhaps TRBD1 as D (6 bases). The better agreement between TRBJ2-7 and the DNA end casts doubt on the J call. Germline-derived CDR1 and CDR2 are MGHRA and YSYEKL. The CDR3 contains 19 residues. The CDR3 loop reads CASSQGPLPGQMNLYEQYF. The CDR3 DNA reads as TGCGCCAGCAGCCAAGGCCCACTTCCGGGACAAATGAACCTCTACGAGCAGTACTTC.

This clonotype was counted many times. This sequence joins TRBV19 and TRBJ1-1, with D perhaps matching TRBD1 (6 bases). V lost 4 bases and J lost 0, with 15 bases in between. This CDR3 is 16 amino acids long. The germline V gene has CDR1 LNHDA and CDR2 SQIVND (reference sequence). The CDR3 loop is CASSRGGGLMNTEAFF. CDR3 sequence (DNA): TGTGCCAGTAGTAGGGGAGGGGGATTGATGAACACTGAAGCTTTCTTT.

This clonotype was counted a few times. The genes are TRBV5-4 and TRBJ2-7; 7 bases are shared with TRBD1. CDR3 size: 14 residues. The V segment lost 0 bases and the J segment 5 bases; nucleotides outside the gene matches: 5. Germline V gene data show CDR1 as SGHNT and CDR2 as YYREEE (reference sequence). CDR3 sequence: CASSLGQGLDEQYF. CDR3 DNA: TGTGCCAGCAGCTTGGGACAGGGTCTGGACGAGCAGTACTTC.

This clonotype was seen a few times. The rearrangement links TRBV7-9 to TRBJ1-3; D perhaps matches TRBD1 (5 bases). The CDR3 contains 15 residues. Trimming stripped 3 bases from V and 2 bases from J, with 11 bases between. Germline V gives CDR1 SEHNR, CDR2 FQNEAQ (reference sequence). For the CDR3, the DNA is TGTGCCAGCAGCTTTTGGAGGGGCGCTGGAAACACCATATATTTT. It encodes CASSFWRGAGNTIYF.

This chain joins TRBV20-1 and TRBJ1-4, with TRBD1 matching 8 bases. V gave up 7 bases and J gave up 7 bases; unmatched junction bases: 5. CDR3 length: 12 amino acids. Looked up from germline, CDR1 is DFQATT and CDR2 is SNEGSKA (reference sequence). CDR3 amino acids: CSVPGGSEKLFF. Here the CDR3 DNA reads TGCAGTGTCCCAGGGGGCAGTGAAAAACTGTTTTTT.

The rearrangement links TRBV20-1 to TRBJ2-2; possibly TRBD1 or TRBD2 for D (5 bases each). CDR1 and CDR2 (germline): DFQATT, SNEGSKA (reference sequence). Trimming took 5 bases from V and 7 from J, leaving 14 bases between them. CDR3 length: 13 amino acids. The CDR3 nucleotides read TGCAGTGCTGGGACCCCTCGTGACGGGGAGCTGTTTTTT. Its translation: CSAGTPRDGELFF.

This clonotype was seen more than once but under ten times. The gene calls are TRBV4-2 and TRBJ1-4, with unresolved D. Trimming left V 0 bases short and J 6 bases short, with 14 bases between. CDR1 is LGHNA, CDR2 YNFKEQ, per germline. There are 16 residues in the CDR3. The CDR3 protein is CASSQDATQDDEKLFF. DNA for the CDR3: TGTGCCAGCAGCCAAGACGCCACCCAGGACGATGAAAAACTGTTTTTT.

The chain employs TRBV7-2 and TRBJ1-4; maybe TRBD1 (5 bases). The CDR3 consists of 15 residues. Germline V gene lookup returns CDR1 SGHTA and CDR2 FQGNSA. The germline V and J ends were trimmed by 5 bases and 7 bases, with 17 bases remaining between them. In DNA, the CDR3 is TGTGCCAGCAGCAGATCCTTCGGGGGAGGTGAAAAACTGTTTTTT. Protein: CASSRSFGGGEKLFF.

In this sample, this clonotype turned up a few times. This sequence joins TRBV2 and TRBJ2-7, with TRBD2 matching 7 bases. Germline V gene sequence: CDR1 SNHLY, CDR2 FYNNEI. This CDR3 region has 14 residues. The V segment lost 7 bases and the J segment 3 bases; nucleotides outside the gene matches: 9. The CDR3 sequence is CASILGGEGYEQYF. The CDR3 DNA reads as TGTGCCAGCATCCTGGGAGGGGAGGGCTACGAGCAGTACTTC. The full variable domain, completed using reference TRBV2 and TRBJ2-7, is EPEVTQTPSHQVTQMGQEVILRCVPISNHLYFYWYRQILGQKVEFLVSFYNNEISEKSEIFDDQFSVERPDGSNFTLKIRSTKLEDSAMYFCASILGGEGYEQYFGPGTRLTVT.

The genes are TRBV5-1 and TRBJ2-3, with 7 bases matching TRBD1. V shed 6 bases and J 6 bases; nucleotides not matched to a gene: 13. The CDR3 runs 15 residues. Germline lookup yields CDR1 SGHRS and CDR2 YFSETQ. CDR3 region: CASILGDRDQDTQYF. The CDR3 nucleotides are TGCGCCAGCATCCTCGGTGACAGGGATCAGGATACGCAGTATTTT.

The V call is TRBV15, the J call TRBJ2-7, with a possible D match to TRBD1 (7 bases). This CDR3 is 14 amino acids long. Germline CDR1 LNHNV, CDR2 YYDKDF (reference sequence). V was trimmed by 5 bases and J by 1 base, leaving 12 bases between them. CDR3 loop: CATSDREVSYEQYF. CDR3 DNA sequence: TGTGCCACCAGCGACAGGGAGGTATCCTACGAGCAGTACTTC.

As concerns this clonotype: One end of the junction is discordant with germline, which a read error may explain. The V gene is TRBV12-3 or TRBV12-4, the J gene TRBJ2-3; tentative D call: TRBD2 (5 bases). The CDR3 has 15 amino acids. The CDR3, as DNA: TGTGCCAGCAGTTTTAAGAGCTCTAGCACAGATGCGCAGTATTTT. As protein: CASSFKSSSTDAQYF.

A remark on this clonotype: One end of the junction varies from germline; a read error may be responsible. This chain joins TRBV18 and TRBJ2-7; possible D gene TRBD1, 6 bases. CDR3 size: 13 residues. Germline V gives CDR1 KGHSH, CDR2 LQKENI. The CDR3 is CASSELETGLPHF. The CDR3 DNA reads as TGTGCCAGCTCAGAGTTGGAGACAGGCCTGCCTCACTTC.

This clonotype appeared a few times. V is TRBV20-1 and J is TRBJ1-4, with no clear D. V was shortened by 0 bases and J by 3 bases, with 17 bases between the two germline ends. The germline V gene has CDR1 DFQATT and CDR2 SNEGSKA (reference sequence). There are 17 residues in the CDR3. The CDR3 protein is CSARDWMSGYPNEKLFF. As DNA, the CDR3 is TGCAGTGCTAGAGACTGGATGTCGGGGTACCCTAATGAAAAACTGTTTTTT.

The chain has TRBV12-3 or TRBV12-4 and TRBJ1-3; 10 bases align to TRBD1. V lost 5 bases and J lost 6; bases outside the gene matches: 1. CDR3 size: 13 residues. The CDR3 sequence: CASSGQGVNTIYF. The CDR3 region has the DNA TGTGCCAGCAGTGGACAGGGGGTAAACACCATATATTTT.

This clonotype has more than one count but fewer than ten. Germline and junction disagree at one end, which may indicate a read error. This rearrangement joins TRBV6-1 to TRBJ1-1; tentatively, D is TRBD1 (6 bases). Germline loops: CDR1 MNHNS, CDR2 SASEGT. This CDR3 is 14 amino acids long. CDR3 bases: TGCGCCAGCAGTGATGGCAGGGGAATAACTGAAGCTTTCTTT. Protein sequence: CASSDGRGITEAFF.